Listed below are T cell receptor beta chains from one sample, sequenced in a study of T cell responses to AZD1222 COVID-19 vaccine. Sequenced by immunoSEQ multiplex PCR; TCRdb stores in-frame clones only, minus some. This table holds over 100,000 clones, about 90% found once. The sequencing used peripheral blood, collected 28 days after the second AZD1222 dose. These receptors came from an adult who received the AZD1222 COVID-19 vaccine. Both conserved end residues are part of each CDR3. D genes are given only for firm matches. Expanded clones are given a class, and other clones once, few, many or no size at all.

V gene: TRBV29-1
J gene: TRBJ1-2
D gene: .
clone size: .
CDR3 protein: CSVEPRNYGYTF
CDR3 DNA: TGCAGCGTCGAACCACGGAACTATGGCTACACCTTC

V gene: TRBV30
J gene: TRBJ2-2
D gene: .
clone size: .
CDR3 protein: CAWRTLRANTGELFF
CDR3 DNA: TGTGCCTGGAGGACTCTCCGCGCGAACACCGGGGAGCTGTTTTTT

V gene: TRBV9
J gene: TRBJ2-5
D gene: TRBD2
clone size: .
CDR3 protein: CASSVVTGGPGETQYF
CDR3 DNA: TGTGCCAGCAGCGTAGTAACGGGGGGGCCTGGAGAGACCCAGTACTTC

V gene: TRBV5-6
J gene: TRBJ2-7
D gene: .
clone size: .
CDR3 protein: CASSARRLAAYEQYF
CDR3 DNA: TGTGCCAGCAGCGCCCGTCGGCTAGCAGCATACGAGCAGTACTTC

V gene: TRBV4-3
J gene: TRBJ2-3
D gene: .
clone size: .
CDR3 protein: CASSQVVGSVADTQYF
CDR3 DNA: TGCGCCAGCAGCCAGGTAGTCGGGTCTGTGGCAGATACGCAGTATTTT

V gene: TRBV5-4
J gene: TRBJ1-1
D gene: .
clone size: .
CDR3 protein: CASSPGFRAEAFF
CDR3 DNA: TGTGCCAGCAGCCCGGGGTTCCGGGCTGAAGCTTTCTTT

V gene: TRBV6-2/TRBV6-3
J gene: TRBJ1-5
D gene: .
clone size: .
CDR3 protein: CASSSAGTLAQHF
CDR3 DNA: TGTGCCAGCAGTTCCGCCGGGACACTGGCCCAGCATTTT

V gene: TRBV5-1
J gene: TRBJ1-1
D gene: TRBD1
clone size: .
CDR3 protein: CASSLAEGTGKTTEAFF
CDR3 DNA: TGCGCCAGCAGCTTGGCCGAAGGGACAGGGAAGACCACTGAAGCTTTCTTT

V gene: TRBV4-3
J gene: TRBJ2-1
D gene: TRBD2
clone size: .
CDR3 protein: CASSQDKLAGGPNNEQFF
CDR3 DNA: TGCGCCAGCAGCCAAGATAAACTAGCGGGGGGGCCCAACAATGAGCAGTTCTTC

V gene: TRBV15
J gene: TRBJ1-5
D gene: .
clone size: few
CDR3 protein: CATSRPDGNQPQHF
CDR3 DNA: TGTGCCACCAGCAGACCGGACGGGAATCAGCCCCAGCATTTT

V gene: TRBV7-2
J gene: TRBJ1-5
D gene: .
clone size: .
CDR3 protein: CASSLDYNQPQHF
CDR3 DNA: TGTGCCAGCAGCTTAGATTACAATCAGCCCCAGCATTTT

V gene: TRBV19
J gene: TRBJ1-2
D gene: TRBD1
clone size: .
CDR3 protein: CASTLFGTGTGYTF
CDR3 DNA: TGTGCCAGCACCCTATTCGGGACAGGGACTGGCTACACCTTC

V gene: TRBV7-2
J gene: TRBJ2-5
D gene: .
clone size: .
CDR3 protein: CASSLERKETQYF
CDR3 DNA: TGTGCCAGCAGCTTGGAACGTAAGGAGACCCAGTACTTC

V gene: TRBV7-9
J gene: TRBJ1-2
D gene: TRBD1
clone size: .
CDR3 protein: CASSPRTGHYGYTF
CDR3 DNA: TGTGCCAGCAGCCCCCGGACAGGGCACTATGGCTACACCTTC

V gene: TRBV6-5
J gene: TRBJ1-3
D gene: .
clone size: .
CDR3 protein: CASSYGLDGNTIYF
CDR3 DNA: TGTGCCAGCAGTTATGGCCTGGATGGAAACACCATATATTTT

V gene: TRBV19
J gene: TRBJ1-2
D gene: TRBD1
clone size: once
CDR3 protein: CASQGLVGQAVGHNYGYTF
CDR3 DNA: TGTGCCAGTCAGGGGCTCGTCGGACAGGCTGTGGGGCACAACTATGGCTACACCTTC

V gene: TRBV15
J gene: TRBJ1-2
D gene: TRBD1
clone size: .
CDR3 protein: CATSTSLRQGVYGYTF
CDR3 DNA: TGTGCCACCAGCACCTCCCTCCGACAGGGGGTTTATGGCTACACCTTC

V gene: TRBV12-3/TRBV12-4
J gene: TRBJ1-5
D gene: .
clone size: .
CDR3 protein: CASRTGDRPQHF
CDR3 DNA: TGTGCCAGCAGGACCGGGGATAGGCCCCAGCATTTT

V gene: TRBV10-3
J gene: TRBJ2-7
D gene: TRBD2
clone size: once
CDR3 protein: CAISEASGDSYEQYF
CDR3 DNA: TGTGCCATCAGTGAGGCAAGCGGGGATTCCTACGAGCAGTACTTC

V gene: TRBV19
J gene: TRBJ1-4
D gene: .
clone size: once
CDR3 protein: CASSIDGTAKLFF
CDR3 DNA: TGTGCCAGTAGTATAGATGGAACAGCGAAACTGTTTTTT

V gene: TRBV29-1
J gene: TRBJ2-1
D gene: .
clone size: .
CDR3 protein: CSVDLGRGRIEQFF
CDR3 DNA: TGCAGCGTTGATCTCGGCAGGGGCCGGATTGAGCAGTTCTTC

V gene: TRBV4-3
J gene: TRBJ2-1
D gene: TRBD1
clone size: .
CDR3 protein: CASSEGQGAYEQFF
CDR3 DNA: TGCGCCAGCAGCGAAGGACAGGGGGCGTATGAGCAGTTCTTC

V gene: TRBV27
J gene: TRBJ1-3
D gene: .
clone size: .
CDR3 protein: CASSPQGAGNTIYF
CDR3 DNA: TGTGCCAGCAGTCCGCAGGGTGCTGGAAACACCATATATTTT

V gene: TRBV5-4
J gene: TRBJ1-2
D gene: TRBD1
clone size: .
CDR3 protein: CASSLATSDRLYGYTF
CDR3 DNA: TGTGCCAGCAGCCTGGCTACCTCGGACAGGCTCTATGGCTACACCTTC

V gene: TRBV7-2
J gene: TRBJ2-1
D gene: .
clone size: few
CDR3 protein: CASSPNHGLQQFF
CDR3 DNA: TGTGCCAGCAGCCCAAATCACGGGCTCCAGCAGTTCTTC

V gene: TRBV10-3
J gene: TRBJ1-1
D gene: TRBD1
clone size: once
CDR3 protein: CATTGGPNTEAFF
CDR3 DNA: TGTGCCACGACAGGGGGCCCGAACACTGAAGCTTTCTTT

V gene: TRBV27
J gene: TRBJ1-5
D gene: TRBD1
clone size: .
CDR3 protein: CASKGQGAIQPQHF
CDR3 DNA: TGTGCCAGCAAGGGACAGGGGGCGATTCAGCCCCAGCATTTT

V gene: TRBV19
J gene: TRBJ2-5
D gene: .
clone size: .
CDR3 protein: CASSIAWHLQETQYF
CDR3 DNA: TGTGCCAGTAGTATCGCGTGGCACCTTCAAGAGACCCAGTACTTC

V gene: TRBV12-5
J gene: TRBJ1-2
D gene: .
clone size: many
CDR3 protein: CASGFGSSSYGYTF
CDR3 DNA: TGTGCTAGTGGTTTTGGGTCCTCTTCCTATGGCTACACCTTC

V gene: TRBV7-9
J gene: TRBJ1-2
D gene: .
clone size: .
CDR3 protein: CASIRDAAPTNYGYTF
CDR3 DNA: TGTGCCAGCATTCGGGACGCGGCCCCCACTAACTATGGCTACACCTTC

V gene: TRBV6-1
J gene: TRBJ1-2
D gene: .
clone size: .
CDR3 protein: CASSEAWPGANYGYTF
CDR3 DNA: TGTGCCAGCAGTGAAGCGTGGCCGGGTGCTAACTATGGCTACACCTTC